This TCR beta chain originates from a study of T-cell reconstitution after alpha-beta-depleted transplantation in children. This clonotype was seen repeatedly, ten times or more. Its antigen is as yet unknown. The authors prepared the TCRbeta library with unique molecular identifiers. TCRdb recomputed calls from the PCR reads with MiXCR, one row per CDR3 protein. Of around 94,000 distinct CDR3 sequences in the sample, 6% to 9% were seen once. Trimming took off 1 base at V and 5 bases at J, with 5 bases between the two ends. The CDR3 covers 13 residues. The germline gives CDR1 LNHDA, CDR2 SQIVND (reference sequence). Whole-study results and caveats: Reported findings indicate that, about two months after transplant, alpha-beta T cells came from several hundred expanded clones, which were derived from non-depleted graft cells.

The starting material was PBMCs, obtained before TCRalphabeta/CD19-depleted stem cell transplant. The chain links TRBV19 to TRBJ2-2; D call uncertain. This receptor was taken from a boy between 2 and 10 years old with acute lymphoblastic leukemia, due to receive a stem cell transplant. The CDR3 region is CASSIGWTGELFF. DNA for the CDR3: TGTGCCAGTAGTATAGGGTGGACCGGGGAGCTGTTTTTT.